This passage covers 20 T cell receptor beta chains from one sample sequenced in a study of control samples from healthy donors and cancer patients. TCRdb's copy holds only in-frame clones and misses some; the assay was immunoSEQ multiplex PCR. This sample has around 13,000 clones, with 85% to 95% found just once. Input material: PBMCs. Receptors originate from a man older than 75 with lung cancer.

V and J are TRBV28 and TRBJ1-2, with D tentatively TRBD1 (5 bases). V dropped 3 bases and J dropped 7 bases, with 15 bases sitting between them. Germline values: CDR1 MDHEN, CDR2 SYDVKM. This CDR3 has 14 amino acids. The CDR3 nucleotides are TGTGCCAGCAGTTTCCCCGGGACGGTCGGTGGCTACACCTTC. The encoded protein is CASSFPGTVGGYTF.

This rearrangement joins TRBV19 to TRBJ2-6, with D perhaps matching TRBD1 (6 bases). This CDR3 spans 18 amino acids. V shed 4 bases and J shed 1 base, with 17 bases lying between them. From germline, CDR1 is LNHDA and CDR2 SQIVND (reference sequence). CDR3 bases: TGTGCCAGTAGTACCCGGGACATAACTTTTTCTGGGGCCAACGTCCTGACTTTC. Its translation: CASSTRDITFSGANVLTF.

This rearrangement joins TRBV5-1 to TRBJ2-2, with 8 bases aligning to TRBD2. V lost 4 bases, J lost 5 bases, and 7 bases stayed unmatched. Looked up from germline, CDR1 is SGHRS and CDR2 is YFSETQ. The CDR3 totals 15 residues. The CDR3: CASSHGGAGTGELFF. CDR3 sequence (DNA): TGCGCCAGCAGCCACGGGGGGGCCGGGACCGGGGAGCTGTTTTTT.

The rearrangement links TRBV5-8 to TRBJ2-1, with TRBD1 matching 7 bases. J was trimmed by 0 bases and V by 5 bases; bases with no gene match: 5. The V gene's germline CDR1 is SGHTS and CDR2 YDEGEE. CDR3 size: 15 residues. The CDR3 coding sequence is TGTGCCAGCAGGGAAGGGGGCTACTCCTACAATGAGCAGTTCTTC. Translating gives CASREGGYSYNEQFF.

The rearrangement links TRBV6-5 to TRBJ1-2; a possible D gene is TRBD1 (5 bases). Germline V lookup: CDR1 MNHEY, CDR2 SVGAGI. Trimming removed 7 bases from V and 3 bases from J, with 15 bases in between. CDR3 size: 14 residues. The CDR3 nucleotides are TGTGCCAGCAAGATTCACGGGGGACACTATGGCTACACCTTC. Protein product: CASKIHGGHYGYTF.

The chain carries TRBV9 and TRBJ2-7; no reliable D call. CDR3 length: 15 amino acids. Trimming removed 4 bases from V and 4 bases from J, with 18 bases in between. Per the germline V gene, CDR1 is SGDLS and CDR2 is YYNGEE. CDR3 nucleotide sequence: TGTGCCAGCAGCCTCGGGTCTAGTTGGGTATACGAGCAGTACTTC. It specifies CASSLGSSWVYEQYF. The full variable domain, with the rest looked up from reference TRBV9 and TRBJ2-7, is DSGVTQTPKHLITATGQRVTLRCSPRSGDLSVYWYQQSLDQGLQFLIQYYNGEERAKGNILERFSAQQFPDLHSELNLSSLELGDSALYFCASSLGSSWVYEQYFGPGTRLTVT.

V gene TRBV11-3 combines with J gene TRBJ1-6; D is perhaps TRBD1 (6 bases). With 0 bases removed from V and 0 bases from J, the gap between germline ends came to 12 bases. Germline V gene lookup returns CDR1 SGHNT and CDR2 YENEEA. The CDR3 totals 18 residues. CDR3 in amino acids: CASSLDQGGSSYNSPLHF. In DNA form, the CDR3 reads TGTGCCAGCAGCTTAGATCAAGGGGGGAGCTCCTATAATTCACCCCTCCACTTT. Drawing the rest from reference TRBV11-3 and TRBJ1-6, the complete variable domain is EAGVVQSPRYKIIEKKQPVAFWCNPISGHNTLYWYLQNLGQGPELLIRYENEEAVDDSQLPKDRFSAERLKGVDSTLKIQPAELGDSAVYLCASSLDQGGSSYNSPLHFGNGTRLTVT.

V is TRBV27 and J is TRBJ2-7; D could derive from TRBD1 or TRBD2 (6 bases each). Looked up from germline, CDR1 is MNHEY and CDR2 is SMNVEV (reference sequence). V was clipped by 3 bases and J by 3 bases, with 12 bases between them. The CDR3 consists of 14 residues. The CDR3 DNA reads TGTGCCAGCAGTTTTTCCGGGGGCGACTACGAGCAGTACTTC. Protein sequence: CASSFSGGDYEQYF.

J is TRBJ1-1 and V is TRBV5-1; D call uncertain. The V end was cut by 6 bases, the J end by 1 base, with 13 bases between. The CDR3 consists of 14 residues. The germline CDR1 and CDR2 sequences are SGHRS and YFSETQ. The CDR3: CASKAGGSNTEAFF. CDR3 coding DNA: TGCGCCAGCAAGGCGGGCGGTTCGAACACTGAAGCTTTCTTT.

The V gene is TRBV7-9, the J gene TRBJ1-4; 9 positions match TRBD1. This CDR3 has 15 amino acids. V shed 0 bases and J 6 bases; nucleotides not matched to a gene: 2. CDR1 is SEHNR and CDR2 is FQNEAQ in the germline V gene (reference sequence). In nucleotides, the CDR3 is TGTGCCAGCAGCTTAGCCGGGACAGGGTATGAAAAACTGTTTTTT. Translating gives CASSLAGTGYEKLFF.

This chain joins TRBV24-1 and TRBJ2-7; no clear D gene. The CDR3 totals 11 residues. Germline V gene sequence: CDR1 KGHDR, CDR2 SFDVKD. V lost 3 bases and J 3 bases, leaving 2 bases between the germline ends. The CDR3 DNA reads TGTGCCACCAGTGATATCTACGAGCAGTACTTC. Its translation: CATSDIYEQYF.

This CDR3 reads CSASVRLQETQYF. CDR3 DNA sequence: TGCAGTGCTAGTGTCAGACTCCAAGAGACCCAGTACTTC. The rearrangement joins TRBV20-1 to TRBJ2-5; D is unresolved. The CDR3 is 13 residues long. Per germline, CDR1 DFQATT and CDR2 SNEGSKA (reference sequence). Trimming left V 3 bases short and J 1 base short, with 9 bases between.

The chain links TRBV11-2 to TRBJ2-1, with D possibly being TRBD1 or TRBD2 (6 bases each). Germline V gene data show CDR1 as SGHAT and CDR2 as FQNNGV. The CDR3 consists of 16 residues. V shed 7 bases and J shed 0 bases, with 16 bases lying between them. The CDR3 loop reads CASTLRGDNSYNEQFF. The DNA for the CDR3 is TGTGCCAGCACTCTTAGGGGGGACAACTCCTACAATGAGCAGTTCTTC.

The V call is TRBV28, the J call TRBJ2-7; D is uncertain. Per the germline V gene, CDR1 is MDHEN and CDR2 is SYDVKM. Trimming stripped 6 bases from V and 1 base from J, with 4 bases between. CDR3 length: 11 residues. As DNA, the CDR3 is TGTGCCAGCAGCTCTTCCTACGAGCAGTACGTC. Translation: CASSSSYEQYV.

V and J are TRBV5-5 and TRBJ2-2; 7 bases line up with TRBD1. This CDR3 comprises 15 residues. The V gene's germline CDR1 is SGHKS and CDR2 YYEKEE (reference sequence). V trimming: 2 bases; J trimming: 4 bases; junction bases outside the gene matches: 5. DNA of the CDR3: TGTGCCAGCAGCTTAAGGGGGCAGAGCACCGGGGAGCTGTTTTTT. Translating gives CASSLRGQSTGELFF. The entire variable domain, with the rest obtained from reference TRBV5-5 and TRBJ2-2, is as follows: DAGVTQSPTHLIKTRGQQVTLRCSPISGHKSVSWYQQVLGQGPQFIFQYYEKEERGRGNFPDRFSARQFPNYSSELNVNALLLGDSALYLCASSLRGQSTGELFFGEGSRLTVL.

The rearrangement joins TRBV28 to TRBJ1-2, with 7 bases lining up with TRBD1. V was pared by 2 bases and J by 5 bases, with 5 bases of the junction left unmatched. Germline loops: CDR1 MDHEN, CDR2 SYDVKM. The CDR3 is 14 residues long. CDR3 DNA sequence: TGTGCCAGCAGTTTAGGGGACAGAGTTTATGGCTACACCTTC. This sequence encodes CASSLGDRVYGYTF.

The chain carries TRBV9 and TRBJ2-4, with TRBD2 identical over 7 bases. Germline lookup yields CDR1 SGDLS and CDR2 YYNGEE. V gave up 3 bases and J gave up 8 bases; unmatched junction bases: 11. The CDR3 contains 15 residues. Here the CDR3 reads CASSAGGSWGDIQYF. CDR3 sequence (DNA): TGTGCCAGCAGCGCCGGGGGGTCCTGGGGCGACATTCAGTACTTC. Based on the CDR3 plus reference TRBV9 and TRBJ2-4, the full variable domain is DSGVTQTPKHLITATGQRVTLRCSPRSGDLSVYWYQQSLDQGLQFLIQYYNGEERAKGNILERFSAQQFPDLHSELNLSSLELGDSALYFCASSAGGSWGDIQYFGAGTRLSVL.

The chain carries TRBV11-1 and TRBJ2-2; perhaps TRBD1 as D (6 bases). The germline V gene encodes CDR1 SGHAT and CDR2 FQDESV (reference sequence). V lost 0 bases, J lost 7 bases, and 12 bases lay in between. The CDR3 loop spans 15 amino acids. CDR3 residues: CASSLALDRGGELFF. The CDR3 DNA reads as TGTGCCAGCAGCTTAGCGCTGGACAGAGGCGGGGAGCTGTTTTTT.

The chain has TRBV7-9 and TRBJ2-1, with D tentatively TRBD1 (6 bases). Germline values: CDR1 SEHNR, CDR2 FQNEAQ (reference sequence). V was shortened by 8 bases and J by 2 bases, with 16 bases between the two germline ends. The CDR3 covers 15 residues. CDR3 bases: TGTGCCAGCCCTAGGGACACGGGTACCTACAATGAGCAGTTCTTC. Protein sequence: CASPRDTGTYNEQFF.

The rearrangement joins TRBV5-1 to TRBJ2-5; 10 bases align to TRBD1. The germline V gene encodes CDR1 SGHRS and CDR2 YFSETQ. The CDR3 sequence is 16 residues long. The ends lost 0 bases at V and 3 bases at J; junction bases unmatched: 5. The CDR3 loop reads CASSLVAGTGEETQYF. The CDR3 DNA is TGCGCCAGCAGCTTGGTAGCAGGGACAGGGGAAGAGACCCAGTACTTC.